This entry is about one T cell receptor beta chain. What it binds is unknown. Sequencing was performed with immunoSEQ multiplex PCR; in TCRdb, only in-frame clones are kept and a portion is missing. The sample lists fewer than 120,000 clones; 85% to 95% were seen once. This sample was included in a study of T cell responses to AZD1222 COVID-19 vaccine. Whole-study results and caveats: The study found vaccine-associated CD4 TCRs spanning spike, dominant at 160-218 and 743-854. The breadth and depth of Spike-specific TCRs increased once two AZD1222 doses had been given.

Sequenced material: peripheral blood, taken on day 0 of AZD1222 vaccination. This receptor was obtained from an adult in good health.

The CDR3 region has the DNA TGTGCCAGCAGTGGGAACGGGGGGGCAGATACGCAGTATTTT. Protein sequence: CASSGNGGADTQYF. The chain uses TRBV6-2 or TRBV6-3 and TRBJ2-3; 8 positions agree with TRBD2. This CDR3 comprises 14 residues. In germline, CDR1 is MNHEY, CDR2 SVGEGT. V lost 5 bases and J lost 4; bases outside the gene matches: 5.